The 25 T cell receptor beta chains listed next were all sequenced from one sample in a study of cytomegalovirus exposure and HLA in healthy donors (dated by TCRdb to the late 2010s). Library prep was done by the immunoSEQ multiplex PCR assay. This is the immuneACCESS table as TCRdb keeps it, with only in-frame sequences that have V and J called. A part of the clones is gone; compared with another copy, unresolved V genes explain less than half, and the rest is unexplained. The sample includes about 140,000 clones, with 94% observed a single time. Together, the top ten hold approximately 2% of the sample. Sequences were obtained from PBMCs. These receptor sequences come from a man younger than 35 in good health and CMV-seropositive.

This chain uses TRBV27 with TRBJ2-7, with 10 bases matching TRBD2. The junction had 11 bases not matched to a gene; V was cut back by 8 bases and J by 7 bases. The CDR3 covers 14 residues. Germline V gene sequence: CDR1 MNHEY, CDR2 SMNVEV (reference sequence). The CDR3 reads CASAPLAGRKEQYF. Written as DNA, the CDR3 is TGTGCCAGCGCCCCACTAGCGGGAAGGAAAGAGCAGTACTTC.

This chain connects TRBV2 to TRBJ1-5; 7 positions match TRBD1. J gave up 6 bases and V 4 bases, and 6 bases lay outside the gene matches. Germline V gene lookup returns CDR1 SNHLY and CDR2 FYNNEI. This CDR3 is built from 14 residues. The CDR3 DNA reads TGTGCCAGCAGTGTAGAGGGGGCAGGTCAGCCCCAGCATTTT. Protein: CASSVEGAGQPQHF.

In this sample, this clone turned up once. The V gene is TRBV5-8, the J gene TRBJ2-1, with 8 bases identical to TRBD1. Germline lookup yields CDR1 SGHTS and CDR2 YDEGEE. Unmatched junction bases numbered 10, after V lost 5 bases and J lost 3 bases. The CDR3 has 16 residues. CDR3 residues: CASSRTGTGNYNEQFF. The CDR3 DNA reads TGTGCCAGCAGTCGAACCGGGACAGGTAACTACAATGAGCAGTTCTTC.

The rearrangement joins TRBV4-1 to TRBJ2-3; 8 bases align to TRBD2. The ends lost 11 bases at V and 4 bases at J; junction bases unmatched: 23. The CDR3 sequence is 18 residues long. Germline-derived CDR1 and CDR2 are MGHRA and YSYEKL. Here the CDR3 reads CARQQAGAHRSVPDTQYF. For the CDR3, the DNA is TGCGCCCGCCAACAAGCGGGAGCCCACCGCAGTGTCCCAGATACGCAGTATTTT.

The chain carries TRBV5-1 and TRBJ1-6, with D perhaps TRBD1 (5 bases). The V gene lost 5 bases and the J gene lost 1 base, with 19 bases spanning the gap. This CDR3 spans 18 amino acids. CDR1 is SGHRS and CDR2 is YFSETQ in the germline V gene. The CDR3 protein is CASSPQGTGGSYNSPLHF. DNA of the CDR3: TGCGCCAGCAGTCCCCAGGGTACCGGAGGGTCCTATAATTCACCCCTCCACTTT.

The V gene is TRBV6-4, the J gene TRBJ2-5; 8 nucleotides align to TRBD2. J lost 6 bases, V lost 3 bases, and 9 bases had no gene match. Per germline, CDR1 MRHNA and CDR2 SNTAGT. CDR3 length: 15 residues. The CDR3 sequence is CASSERAGEGKTQYF. As DNA, the CDR3 is TGTGCCAGCAGTGAGCGAGCGGGAGAGGGGAAGACCCAGTACTTC.

As to this clone: An end of the junction differs from the germline gene, which may be a read error. The chain carries TRBV28 and TRBJ2-7, with 7 nucleotides matching TRBD1. CDR1 is MDHEN and CDR2 is SYDVKM in the germline V gene. The CDR3 extends over 13 amino acids. In nucleotides, the CDR3 is TGTGCCAGCAGTCCCGAAGGGGACAGAAAGATACGATTC. It is translated as CASSPEGDRKIRF.

V usage is TRBV30 and J usage is TRBJ2-7; 12 bases fit TRBD1. From germline, CDR1 is GTSNPN and CDR2 SVGIG (reference sequence). The CDR3 runs 14 residues. Trimming removed 3 bases from V and 2 bases from J; junction bases left unmatched: 2. The CDR3 loop reads CAWRRDRGPYEQYF. In DNA form, the CDR3 reads TGTGCCTGGAGAAGGGACAGGGGGCCCTACGAGCAGTACTTC.

The J gene is TRBJ2-3, the V gene TRBV5-1; 10 nucleotides align to TRBD2. J lost 1 base, V lost 4 bases, and 6 bases had no gene match. Germline CDR1 SGHRS, CDR2 YFSETQ. CDR3 length equals 16 residues. In DNA, the CDR3 is TGCGCCAGCAGCCGCCGACTAGCGGGTGGCACAGATACGCAGTATTTT. Translation: CASSRRLAGGTDTQYF.

The V gene is TRBV27, the J gene TRBJ2-7; unclear D gene. Germline V gives CDR1 MNHEY, CDR2 SMNVEV (reference sequence). The CDR3 has 13 residues. V lost 1 base, J lost 1 base, and 5 bases lay in between. As DNA, the CDR3 is TGTGCCAGCAGTTTATACAGATCCTACGAGCAGTACTTC. Translation: CASSLYRSYEQYF.

The rearrangement joins TRBV30 to TRBJ1-6; D ambiguous. CDR3 size: 13 residues. In germline, CDR1 is GTSNPN, CDR2 SVGIG (reference sequence). Between the trimmed V and J ends, which lost 4 bases and 0 bases, there was a span of 4 bases. The DNA of the CDR3 is TGTGCCTGGAAGAGCTCCTATAATTCACCCCTCCACTTT. The encoded protein is CAWKSSYNSPLHF.

The chain carries TRBV5-1 and TRBJ1-5; TRBD1 aligns across 7 bases. The CDR3 sequence is 15 residues long. V was clipped by 2 bases and J by 5 bases; unmatched bases: 7. The germline CDR1 and CDR2 sequences are SGHRS and YFSETQ. This CDR3 is CASSFTGAQYQPQHF. DNA of the CDR3: TGCGCCAGCAGCTTTACAGGGGCCCAGTATCAGCCCCAGCATTTT.

J is TRBJ2-1 and V is TRBV11-2; 8 nucleotides line up with TRBD2. CDR3 length: 16 residues. V lost 1 base and J lost 3; bases outside the gene matches: 5. Germline values: CDR1 SGHAT, CDR2 FQNNGV. The CDR3 nucleotides read TGTGCCAGCAGCTTAGTAGAGCGGGAGATCTACAATGAGCAGTTCTTC. Residues: CASSLVEREIYNEQFF.

This clone appeared once. The identical CDR3 is also encoded by other nucleotide sequences in the sample. V is TRBV5-4 and J is TRBJ2-3; 13 bases are a match to TRBD2. J gave up 0 bases and V 4 bases, and 2 bases lay outside the gene matches. The CDR3 has 16 amino acids. CDR1 SGHNT and CDR2 YYREEE come from the germline V gene (reference sequence). In DNA, the CDR3 is TGTGCCAGCAGCCGGGGACTAGCGGGAAGCACAGATACGCAGTATTTT. This translates into CASSRGLAGSTDTQYF. The complete variable domain, with remaining parts taken from reference TRBV5-4 and TRBJ2-3, reads ETGVTQSPTHLIKTRGQQVTLRCSSQSGHNTVSWYQQALGQGPQFIFQYYREEENGRGNFPPRFSGLQFPNYSSELNVNALELDDSALYLCASSRGLAGSTDTQYFGPGTRLTVL.

The chain employs TRBV29-1 and TRBJ2-7, with D perhaps matching TRBD2 (6 bases). The CDR3 runs 13 residues. Germline-derived CDR1 and CDR2 are SQVTM and ANQGSEA. The V end lost 1 base, the J end lost 2 bases, and 9 bases lay between the germline ends. CDR3 nucleotides: TGCAGCGTTGAAGGGGAGGACCCCTACGAGCAGTACTTC. It yields the protein CSVEGEDPYEQYF.

This sequence joins TRBV5-1 and TRBJ2-3; 11 positions match TRBD2. The trim removed 2 bases at V and 2 bases at J, leaving 4 bases unmatched. Germline CDR1 and CDR2: SGHRS and YFSETQ. The CDR3 contains 16 residues. CDR3 sequence (DNA): TGCGCCAGCAGCTTAAAGACTAGCGGGGCCACAGATACGCAGTATTTT. Translation gives CASSLKTSGATDTQYF.

V usage is TRBV7-2 and J usage is TRBJ1-2; 10 nucleotides line up with TRBD1. V dropped 5 bases and J dropped 4; count of bases not matched to a gene: 10. Germline assignment: CDR1 SGHTA and CDR2 FQGNSA. This CDR3 is 16 amino acids long. CDR3 nucleotide sequence: TGTGCCAGCAGCATTAGGGGGGACAGGGGATCCTATGGCTACACCTTC. This translates into CASSIRGDRGSYGYTF.

The J gene is TRBJ2-3, the V gene TRBV2; 12 bases are a match to TRBD2. Germline trimming cut 6 bases from V and 11 bases from J; bases unmatched to any gene: 12. The germline gives CDR1 SNHLY, CDR2 FYNNEI. This CDR3 region has 15 residues. The CDR3: CASRRTTSGRTVQYF. The CDR3, as DNA: TGTGCCAGCAGGAGGACGACTAGCGGGAGAACGGTGCAGTATTTT.

This sequence joins TRBV30 and TRBJ2-1; D may be TRBD1 (6 bases). This CDR3 spans 14 amino acids. V was cut by 6 bases and J by 0 bases, with 12 bases left in between. From germline, CDR1 is GTSNPN and CDR2 SVGIG (reference sequence). The CDR3 is CACDRPSSYNEQFF. In DNA, the CDR3 is TGTGCCTGTGACAGGCCAAGCTCCTACAATGAGCAGTTCTTC. The whole variable domain, filled in from reference TRBV30 and TRBJ2-1, reads SQTIHQWPATLVQPVGSPLSLECTVEGTSNPNLYWYRQAAGRGLQLLFYSVGIGQISSEVPQNLSASRPQDRQFILSSKKLLLSDSGFYLCACDRPSSYNEQFFGPGTRLTVL.

This sequence joins TRBV5-1 and TRBJ1-3; 7 bases agree with TRBD1. CDR3 size: 16 residues. Germline CDR1 reads SGHRS; CDR2 reads YFSETQ. V lost 4 bases, J lost 2 bases, and 9 bases stayed unmatched. The CDR3 spells CASSSLTGFAGNTIYF. The CDR3 nucleotides read TGCGCCAGCAGCAGTCTGACAGGGTTTGCTGGAAACACCATATATTTT.

This rearrangement joins TRBV29-1 to TRBJ2-7, with TRBD2 as a possible D gene (6 bases). CDR1 is SQVTM, CDR2 ANQGSEA, per germline. The V gene lost 8 bases and the J gene lost 3 bases, with 14 bases spanning the gap. The CDR3 is 12 amino acids. The CDR3, as DNA: TGCAGCTTCTCTAGCGAGGGCTACGAGCAGTACTTC. This translates into CSFSSEGYEQYF.

This sequence joins TRBV7-6 and TRBJ2-3, with D perhaps matching TRBD1 (6 bases). CDR3 length: 16 residues. The V gene lost 5 bases and the J gene lost 2 bases, with 17 bases spanning the gap. Germline V gene sequence: CDR1 SGHVS, CDR2 FNYEAQ. CDR3 DNA sequence: TGTGCCAGCAGCAGCCGGGACAATCGACCCACAGATACGCAGTATTTT. It is translated as CASSSRDNRPTDTQYF.

The count of this clone is one. This chain connects TRBV5-6 to TRBJ2-3; the D gene is possibly TRBD2 (6 bases). Trimming cost V 3 bases and J 4 bases, with 18 bases left between them. The CDR3 is made up of 16 amino acids. Germline CDR1 is SGHDT and CDR2 is YYEEEE. CDR3 coding DNA: TGTGCCAGCAGCTCTTATCGGCGTGAGCGGGCAGATACGCAGTATTTT. Its protein is CASSSYRRERADTQYF. Drawing the rest from reference TRBV5-6 and TRBJ2-3, the complete variable domain is DAGVTQSPTHLIKTRGQQVTLRCSPKSGHDTVSWYQQALGQGPQFIFQYYEEEERQRGNFPDRFSGHQFPNYSSELNVNALLLGDSALYLCASSSYRRERADTQYFGPGTRLTVL.

This chain joins TRBV4-1 and TRBJ1-5, with 8 bases matching TRBD1. The CDR3 runs 14 residues. Germline V gives CDR1 MGHRA, CDR2 YSYEKL. V shed 2 bases and J 5 bases; nucleotides not matched to a gene: 2. CDR3 coding DNA: TGCGCCAGCAGCCAACAGGGGGCTGATCAGCCCCAGCATTTT. Translation gives CASSQQGADQPQHF.

This clone was recorded once. The chain uses TRBV6-5 and TRBJ1-1, with TRBD1 as a possible D gene (5 bases). The CDR3 contains 15 residues. The V and J ends lost 6 bases and 0 bases respectively, with 14 bases between them. Per the germline V gene, CDR1 is MNHEY and CDR2 is SVGAGI. In DNA form, the CDR3 reads TGTGCCAGCAGCTTTGCCCAGGGTGTGAACACTGAAGCTTTCTTT. Its translation: CASSFAQGVNTEAFF.